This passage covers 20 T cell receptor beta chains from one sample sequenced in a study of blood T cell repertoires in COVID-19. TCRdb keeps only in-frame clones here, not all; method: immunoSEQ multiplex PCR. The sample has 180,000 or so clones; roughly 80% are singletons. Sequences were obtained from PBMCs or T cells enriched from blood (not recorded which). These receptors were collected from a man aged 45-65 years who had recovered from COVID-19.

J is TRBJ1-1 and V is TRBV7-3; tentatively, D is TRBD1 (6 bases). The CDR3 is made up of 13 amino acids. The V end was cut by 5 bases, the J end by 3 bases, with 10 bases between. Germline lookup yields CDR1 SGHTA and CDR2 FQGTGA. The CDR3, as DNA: TGTGCCAGCAGCCCGGACAGTTACACTGAAGCTTTCTTT. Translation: CASSPDSYTEAFF.

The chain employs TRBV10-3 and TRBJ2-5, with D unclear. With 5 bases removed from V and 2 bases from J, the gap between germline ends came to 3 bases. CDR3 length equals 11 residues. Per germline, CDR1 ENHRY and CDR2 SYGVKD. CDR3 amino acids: CAISIQETQYF. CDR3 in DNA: TGTGCCATCAGTATACAAGAGACCCAGTACTTC.

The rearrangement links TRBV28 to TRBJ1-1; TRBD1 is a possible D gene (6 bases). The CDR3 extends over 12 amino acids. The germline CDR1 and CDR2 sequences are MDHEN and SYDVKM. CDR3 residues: CGYRGGAGEAFF. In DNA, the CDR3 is TGTGGATACAGAGGGGGAGCAGGTGAAGCTTTCTTT.

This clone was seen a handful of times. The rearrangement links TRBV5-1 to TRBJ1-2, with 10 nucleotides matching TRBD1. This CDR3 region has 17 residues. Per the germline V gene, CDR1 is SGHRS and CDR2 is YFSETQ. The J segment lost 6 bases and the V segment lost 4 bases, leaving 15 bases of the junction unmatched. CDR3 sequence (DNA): TGCGCCAGCAGCGCCACACCGGGACAGGGGTCTCGCGATGGCTACACCTTC. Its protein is CASSATPGQGSRDGYTF. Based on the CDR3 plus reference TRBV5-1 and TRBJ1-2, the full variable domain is KAGVTQTPRYLIKTRGQQVTLSCSPISGHRSVSWYQQTPGQGLQFLFEYFSETQRNKGNFPGRFSGRQFSNSRSEMNVSTLELGDSALYLCASSATPGQGSRDGYTFGSGTRLTVV.

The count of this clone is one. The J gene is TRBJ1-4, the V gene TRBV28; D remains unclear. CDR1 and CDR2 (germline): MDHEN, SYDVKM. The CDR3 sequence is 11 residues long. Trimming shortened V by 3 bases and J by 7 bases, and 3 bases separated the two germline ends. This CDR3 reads CASSFSEKLFF. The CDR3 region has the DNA TGTGCCAGCAGTTTTAGTGAAAAACTGTTTTTT.

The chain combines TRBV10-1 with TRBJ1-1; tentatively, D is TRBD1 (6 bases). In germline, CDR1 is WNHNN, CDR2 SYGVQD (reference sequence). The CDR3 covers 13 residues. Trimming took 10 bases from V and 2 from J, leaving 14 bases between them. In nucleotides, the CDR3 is TGCGCCATCGTTAAACAGGGCAACACTGAAGCTTTCTTT. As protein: CAIVKQGNTEAFF.

CDR3 in DNA: TGTGCCAGCAGCCAAGCTTGGACTACAGAGACCCAGTACTTC. As protein: CASSQAWTTETQYF. The chain joins TRBV14 to TRBJ2-5; D possibly corresponds to TRBD2 (6 bases). The CDR3 runs to 14 residues. Trimming took 1 base from V and 4 from J, leaving 10 bases between them. Germline V gene data show CDR1 as SGHDN and CDR2 as FVKESK. Complete variable domain (other parts from reference TRBV14 and TRBJ2-5): EAGVTQFPSHSVIEKGQTVTLRCDPISGHDNLYWYRRVMGKEIKFLLHFVKESKQDESGMPNNRFLAERTGGTYSTLKVQPAELEDSGVYFCASSQAWTTETQYFGPGTRLLVL.

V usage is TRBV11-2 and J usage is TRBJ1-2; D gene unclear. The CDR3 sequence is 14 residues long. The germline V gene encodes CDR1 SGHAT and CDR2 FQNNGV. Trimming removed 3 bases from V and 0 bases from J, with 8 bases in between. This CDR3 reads CASSFSVTNYGYTF. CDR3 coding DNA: TGTGCCAGCAGCTTTTCGGTTACTAACTATGGCTACACCTTC.

The CDR3 bases are TGTGCCAGCAGGTTCACAGAGTACGAGCAGTACTTC. Protein sequence: CASRFTEYEQYF. The chain combines TRBV6-5 with TRBJ2-7, with D unclear. This CDR3 region has 12 residues. Trimming left V 6 bases short and J 4 bases short, with 10 bases between. The germline gives CDR1 MNHEY, CDR2 SVGAGI.

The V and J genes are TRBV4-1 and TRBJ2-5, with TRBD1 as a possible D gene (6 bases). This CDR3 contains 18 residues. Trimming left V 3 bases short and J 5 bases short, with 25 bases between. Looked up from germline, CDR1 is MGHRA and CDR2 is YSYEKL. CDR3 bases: TGCGCCAGCAGCCACCCAGGGTCCGCTGGGGGCTTGAGGGAGACCCAGTACTTC. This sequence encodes CASSHPGSAGGLRETQYF.

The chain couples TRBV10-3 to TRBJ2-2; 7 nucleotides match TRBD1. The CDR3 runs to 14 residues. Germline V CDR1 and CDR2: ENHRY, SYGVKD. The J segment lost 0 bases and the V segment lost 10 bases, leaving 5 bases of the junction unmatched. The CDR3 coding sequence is TGTGCCACGGGGACAGCAACGAACACCGGGGAGCTGTTTTTT. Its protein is CATGTATNTGELFF.

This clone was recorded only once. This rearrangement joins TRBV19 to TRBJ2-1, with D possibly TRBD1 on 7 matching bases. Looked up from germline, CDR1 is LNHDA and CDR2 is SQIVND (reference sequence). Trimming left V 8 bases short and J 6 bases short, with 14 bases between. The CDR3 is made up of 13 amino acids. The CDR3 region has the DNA TGTGCCAGTCTTCAGGGGGGAGGCAATGAGCAGTTCTTC. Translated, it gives CASLQGGGNEQFF.

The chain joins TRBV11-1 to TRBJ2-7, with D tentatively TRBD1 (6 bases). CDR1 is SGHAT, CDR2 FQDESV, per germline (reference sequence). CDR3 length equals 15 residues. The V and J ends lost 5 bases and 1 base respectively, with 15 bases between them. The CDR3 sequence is CASSETGTRSYEQYF. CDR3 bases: TGTGCCAGCAGCGAAACCGGGACAAGATCCTACGAGCAGTACTTC.

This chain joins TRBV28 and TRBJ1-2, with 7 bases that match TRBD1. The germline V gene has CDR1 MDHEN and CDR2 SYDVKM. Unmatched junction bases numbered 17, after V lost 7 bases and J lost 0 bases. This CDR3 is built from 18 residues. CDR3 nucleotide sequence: TGTGCCAGCATTCCACGCTACAGGGGCGCCCTTTCTAACTATGGCTACACCTTC. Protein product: CASIPRYRGALSNYGYTF.

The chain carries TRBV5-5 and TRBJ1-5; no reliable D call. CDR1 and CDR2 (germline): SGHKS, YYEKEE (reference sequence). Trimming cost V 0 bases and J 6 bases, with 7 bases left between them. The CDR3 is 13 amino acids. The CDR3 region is CASSLASSQPQHF. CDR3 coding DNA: TGTGCCAGCAGCTTGGCCTCTAGTCAGCCCCAGCATTTT.

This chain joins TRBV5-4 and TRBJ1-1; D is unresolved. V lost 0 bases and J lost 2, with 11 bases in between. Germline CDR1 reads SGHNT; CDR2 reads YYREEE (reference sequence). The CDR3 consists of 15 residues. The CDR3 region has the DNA TGTGCCAGCAGCTTGGAAGGGAGCAAAAACACTGAAGCTTTCTTT. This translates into CASSLEGSKNTEAFF.

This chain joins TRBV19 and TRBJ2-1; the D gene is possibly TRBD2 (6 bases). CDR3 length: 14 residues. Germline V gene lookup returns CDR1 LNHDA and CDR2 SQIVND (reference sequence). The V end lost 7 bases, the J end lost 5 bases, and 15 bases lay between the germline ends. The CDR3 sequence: CASTPRTTHNEQFF. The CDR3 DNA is TGTGCCAGTACTCCTAGGACTACCCACAATGAGCAGTTCTTC. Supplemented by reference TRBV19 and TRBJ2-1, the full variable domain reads DGGITQSPKYLFRKEGQNVTLSCEQNLNHDAMYWYRQDPGQGLRLIYYSQIVNDFQKGDIAEGYSVSREKKESFPLTVTSAQKNPTAFYLCASTPRTTHNEQFFGPGTRLTVL.

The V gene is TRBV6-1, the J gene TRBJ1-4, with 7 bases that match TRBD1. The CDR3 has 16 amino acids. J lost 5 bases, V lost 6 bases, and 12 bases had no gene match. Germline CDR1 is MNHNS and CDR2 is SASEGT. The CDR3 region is CASSESTDRENEKLFF. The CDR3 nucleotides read TGTGCCAGCAGCGAAAGCACCGACAGGGAAAATGAAAAACTGTTTTTT.

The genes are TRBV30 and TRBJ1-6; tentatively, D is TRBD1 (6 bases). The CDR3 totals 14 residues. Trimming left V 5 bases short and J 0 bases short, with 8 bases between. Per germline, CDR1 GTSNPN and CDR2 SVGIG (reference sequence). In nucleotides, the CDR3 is TGTGCCTGGGACAGGAGCTCCTATAATTCACCCCTCCACTTT. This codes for CAWDRSSYNSPLHF.

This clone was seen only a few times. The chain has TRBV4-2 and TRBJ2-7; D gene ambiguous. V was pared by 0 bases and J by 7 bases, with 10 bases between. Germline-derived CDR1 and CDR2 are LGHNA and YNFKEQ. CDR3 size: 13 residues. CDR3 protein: CASSQDPSREQYF. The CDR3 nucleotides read TGTGCCAGCAGCCAAGACCCCTCGAGGGAGCAGTACTTC.